These 20 T cell receptor beta chains originate from one sample sequenced in a study of cytomegalovirus exposure and HLA in healthy donors. The study ran its PCR with 60 Vbeta and 13 Jbeta primers. The assay was immunoSEQ multiplex PCR, and TCRdb's table has in-frame clones only and misses some. The sample includes roughly 140,000 clones, about four fifths of them seen just once. Material for sequencing was PBMCs. The receptors originated from a male donor in good health and CMV-seronegative.

This sequence joins TRBV27 and TRBJ1-2, with 12 bases that match TRBD1. V lost 5 bases, J lost 6 bases, and 19 bases stayed unmatched. Germline V CDR1 and CDR2: MNHEY, SMNVEV (reference sequence). This CDR3 spans 19 amino acids. The CDR3 nucleotides are TGTGCCAGCAGTCCTCGGGGATGGGGACAGGGGGCGCGGTTTAATGGCTACACCTTC. Its protein is CASSPRGWGQGARFNGYTF.

The J gene is TRBJ1-2, the V gene TRBV5-1; TRBD1 matches 8 bases. CDR1 SGHRS and CDR2 YFSETQ come from the germline V gene. V lost 4 bases, J lost 3 bases, and 8 bases stayed unmatched. The CDR3 is made up of 15 amino acids. The CDR3 sequence is CASSPMGQADYGYTF. The CDR3 DNA reads TGCGCCAGCAGCCCAATGGGACAGGCGGACTATGGCTACACCTTC. The full variable domain, its missing parts supplied by reference TRBV5-1 and TRBJ1-2, is KAGVTQTPRYLIKTRGQQVTLSCSPISGHRSVSWYQQTPGQGLQFLFEYFSETQRNKGNFPGRFSGRQFSNSRSEMNVSTLELGDSALYLCASSPMGQADYGYTFGSGTRLTVV.

The chain uses TRBV6-1 and TRBJ2-7; a weak D match, TRBD2 (6 bases). The CDR3 contains 14 residues. Germline CDR1 reads MNHNS; CDR2 reads SASEGT. CDR3 loop: CVVTGDGSSYEQYF. The CDR3 nucleotides read TGTGTCGTCACGGGGGACGGTAGCTCCTACGAGCAGTACTTC.

DNA of the CDR3: TGTGCCATCAGCTCAGCGGGAGGGCCTGGAAATGAGCAGTTCTTC. Translating it yields CAISSAGGPGNEQFF. The rearrangement joins TRBV10-3 to TRBJ2-1, with 10 bases that match TRBD2. The trim removed 6 bases at V and 7 bases at J, leaving 9 bases unmatched. Germline V gene data show CDR1 as ENHRY and CDR2 as SYGVKD. The length of the CDR3 is 15 residues.

The chain employs TRBV9 and TRBJ1-5, with D unresolved. The CDR3 length is 13 residues. V was cut by 3 bases and J by 7 bases, with 11 bases left in between. CDR1 and CDR2 from the germline V gene are SGDLS and YYNGEE. CDR3 coding DNA: TGTGCCAGCAGCGCCTCCGGGATCCAGCCCCAGCATTTT. Translated, it gives CASSASGIQPQHF.

This clone has only one observation. This chain joins TRBV7-2 and TRBJ2-5; 9 bases line up with TRBD2. V gave up 0 bases and J gave up 14 bases; unmatched junction bases: 13. The CDR3 has 15 amino acids. Germline CDR1 reads SGHTA; CDR2 reads FQGNSA. The DNA of the CDR3 is TGTGCCAGCAGCTTAGCAGCTCGGGCGGGGGGGCCTCCTTACTTC. It specifies CASSLAARAGGPPYF.

CDR3 nucleotide sequence: TGCGCCAGCAGCTACCGACCCGGGACATACAACACTGAAGCTTTCTTT. Its translation: CASSYRPGTYNTEAFF. The V and J genes are TRBV5-1 and TRBJ1-1; D is possibly TRBD1 (6 bases). This CDR3 contains 16 residues. Trimming left V 3 bases short and J 2 bases short, with 17 bases between. The germline V gene encodes CDR1 SGHRS and CDR2 YFSETQ.

V gene TRBV15 combines with J gene TRBJ1-2; D is possibly TRBD1 (5 bases). V lost 0 bases and J 6 bases, leaving 8 bases between the germline ends. The CDR3 is 13 amino acids. Looked up from germline, CDR1 is LNHNV and CDR2 is YYDKDF (reference sequence). DNA for the CDR3: TGTGCCACCAGCAGAGACAGGGTCAATGGCTACACCTTC. Translation: CATSRDRVNGYTF. The whole variable domain, remainder taken from reference TRBV15 and TRBJ1-2, is DAMVIQNPRYQVTQFGKPVTLSCSQTLNHNVMYWYQQKSSQAPKLLFHYYDKDFNNEADTPDNFQSRRPNTSFCFLDIRSPGLGDTAMYLCATSRDRVNGYTFGSGTRLTVV.

The chain's CDR3 is CASSSVDSTYEQYF. As DNA, the CDR3 is TGTGCCAGCAGTTCCGTAGACAGCACCTACGAGCAGTACTTC. The chain links TRBV6-5 to TRBJ2-7; D might be TRBD1 (5 bases). CDR3 length equals 14 residues. Germline-derived CDR1 and CDR2 are MNHEY and SVGAGI. V lost 4 bases and J lost 2, with 12 bases in between.

This clone was picked up one time. V usage is TRBV11-2 and J usage is TRBJ2-1, with TRBD2 as a possible D gene (5 bases). Trimming shortened V by 3 bases and J by 8 bases, and 20 bases separated the two germline ends. Germline V gives CDR1 SGHAT, CDR2 FQNNGV. This CDR3 comprises 16 residues. CDR3 sequence: CASSFTGVAWFDEQFF. CDR3 nucleotides: TGTGCCAGCAGCTTCACCGGGGTAGCATGGTTCGATGAGCAGTTCTTC.

The rearrangement joins TRBV5-1 to TRBJ1-2, with D maybe TRBD1 (5 bases). Germline V gene sequence: CDR1 SGHRS, CDR2 YFSETQ. The germline V and J ends were trimmed by 7 bases and 4 bases, with 14 bases remaining between them. The CDR3 runs to 13 residues. The CDR3 region has the DNA TGCGCCAGCGGCCAGGGTGTCAGCTATGGCTACACCTTC. Translated, it gives CASGQGVSYGYTF.

J is TRBJ1-1 and V is TRBV5-6; D is uncertain. Germline V gives CDR1 SGHDT, CDR2 YYEEEE. The CDR3 totals 14 residues. The germline V and J ends were trimmed by 4 bases and 11 bases, with 21 bases remaining between them. The DNA of the CDR3 is TGTGCCAGCAGCCGTCCCGTAGTCCCTGCCGAGGCTTTCTTT. Translation gives CASSRPVVPAEAFF.

V gene TRBV19 combines with J gene TRBJ2-7; D perhaps matches TRBD1 (6 bases). Trimming stripped 5 bases from V and 3 bases from J, with 17 bases between. Germline V gene data show CDR1 as LNHDA and CDR2 as SQIVND (reference sequence). This CDR3 has 15 amino acids. In DNA form, the CDR3 reads TGTGCCAGTAGTCTTGGGACACTAGGTTACTACGAGCAGTACTTC. This translates into CASSLGTLGYYEQYF. The variable domain in full, with the rest retrieved from reference TRBV19 and TRBJ2-7, is DGGITQSPKYLFRKEGQNVTLSCEQNLNHDAMYWYRQDPGQGLRLIYYSQIVNDFQKGDIAEGYSVSREKKESFPLTVTSAQKNPTAFYLCASSLGTLGYYEQYFGPGTRLTVT.

This clone was seen more than once but under ten times. The chain is built from TRBV6-1 and TRBJ1-4, with 8 bases matching TRBD1. The germline V gene has CDR1 MNHNS and CDR2 SASEGT. V trimming: 3 bases; J trimming: 3 bases; junction bases outside the gene matches: 3. This CDR3 spans 15 amino acids. The CDR3 coding sequence is TGTGCCAGCAGTGATTGGGGACAGGCTAATGAAAAACTGTTTTTT. Translated: CASSDWGQANEKLFF.

This sequence joins TRBV7-6 and TRBJ2-7, with a tentative D call TRBD2 (6 bases). Germline V gene lookup returns CDR1 SGHVS and CDR2 FNYEAQ. The CDR3 extends over 13 amino acids. V lost 5 bases and J 4 bases, leaving 12 bases between the germline ends. CDR3 nucleotides: TGTGCCAGCAGCCCTCCGGGGGAGTACGAGCAGTACTTC. Its protein product is CASSPPGEYEQYF.

Comments on this clone: Relative to the germline gene, one junction end is altered; a read error may explain this. The V and J genes are TRBV6-1 and TRBJ1-3, with no clear D. The length of the CDR3 is 13 residues. Germline CDR1 is MNHNS and CDR2 is SASEGT. CDR3: CASREDTGNTIYF. The DNA of the CDR3 is TGTGCCAGCAGGGAAGACACTGGAAACACCATATATTTT.

The chain joins TRBV5-1 to TRBJ2-5; D remains unclear. V lost 1 base and J 1 base, leaving 5 bases between the germline ends. Per the germline V gene, CDR1 is SGHRS and CDR2 is YFSETQ. This CDR3 has 13 residues. As DNA, the CDR3 is TGCGCCAGCAGCTTGCTAACCCAAGAGACCCAGTACTTC. This translates into CASSLLTQETQYF.

This chain links TRBV29-1 with TRBJ2-1; D possibly corresponds to TRBD2 (5 bases). V lost 4 bases to trimming and J lost 7 bases, with 8 bases between them. Germline V gives CDR1 SQVTM, CDR2 ANQGSEA. The CDR3 contains 11 residues. In DNA form, the CDR3 reads TGCAGCGTTGGGACGGGGAATGAGCAGTTCTTC. Its protein is CSVGTGNEQFF.

The table lists this clone with a few counts. The V gene is TRBV4-1, the J gene TRBJ2-7; TRBD1 matches at 12 bases. Looked up from germline, CDR1 is MGHRA and CDR2 is YSYEKL. V lost 5 bases and J lost 3; bases outside the gene matches: 11. The CDR3 sequence is 17 residues long. The CDR3 sequence: CASSDGTGGVEGYEQYF. In nucleotides, the CDR3 is TGCGCCAGCAGCGATGGGACAGGGGGCGTCGAAGGCTACGAGCAGTACTTC.

The rearrangement uses TRBV10-3 and TRBJ2-1; 7 bases map to TRBD2. This CDR3 contains 13 residues. The V gene end was trimmed by 7 bases and the J gene end by 2 bases; junction bases not matched to a gene: 2. Germline-derived CDR1 and CDR2 are ENHRY and SYGVKD. The CDR3 is CAIKRDPYNEQFF. For the CDR3, the DNA is TGTGCCATCAAGCGGGACCCCTACAATGAGCAGTTCTTC.